These 11 T cell receptor beta chains share one sample of origin, sequenced in a study of blood T cell repertoires in COVID-19. The method was immunoSEQ multiplex PCR; TCRdb's version includes in-frame clones alone and lacks a portion of them. Of about 120,000 clones listed, roughly 74% are singletons. Sample: peripheral blood. Source of these receptors: a man aged 60 to 69 with acute or convalescent COVID-19.

The chain links TRBV3-1 (or the pseudogene TRBV3-2) to TRBJ1-6; D is uncertain. Germline V gives CDR1 LGHDT, CDR2 YNNKEL (reference sequence). The CDR3 consists of 12 residues. Trimming pared 4 bases from V and 9 bases from J, leaving 7 bases between. This chain's CDR3 is CASSPGVSPLHF. As DNA, the CDR3 is TGTGCCAGCAGCCCGGGAGTTTCACCCCTCCACTTT.

The chain has TRBV30 and TRBJ1-5, with D hard to call. This CDR3 region has 15 residues. The ends were cut back, 1 base at V and 0 bases at J, with 10 bases in the middle. Germline V CDR1 and CDR2: GTSNPN, SVGIG (reference sequence). In nucleotides, the CDR3 is TGTGCCTGGAGTGACCGGTTCGTTAGCAATCAGCCCCAGCATTTT. It encodes CAWSDRFVSNQPQHF.

J is TRBJ2-5 and V is TRBV2, with D unresolved. The CDR3 covers 15 residues. Germline CDR1 and CDR2: SNHLY and FYNNEI. The germline V and J ends were trimmed by 3 bases and 1 base, with 12 bases remaining between them. The CDR3 sequence is CASSEVSLSQETQYF. CDR3 DNA: TGTGCCAGCAGTGAGGTATCGCTGAGCCAAGAGACCCAGTACTTC.

The gene calls are TRBV4-1 and TRBJ1-1, with TRBD1 matching over 9 bases. Looked up from germline, CDR1 is MGHRA and CDR2 is YSYEKL. Trimming took 2 bases from V and 4 from J; bases not matched to a gene: 2. This CDR3 has 14 amino acids. The CDR3: CASSQKTGGTEAFF. In DNA, the CDR3 is TGCGCCAGCAGCCAAAAGACAGGGGGCACTGAAGCTTTCTTT.

The rearrangement links TRBV11-1 to TRBJ2-7; possibly TRBD1 for D (6 bases). This CDR3 spans 14 amino acids. Germline CDR1 is SGHAT and CDR2 is FQDESV (reference sequence). The V and J ends lost 5 bases and 1 base respectively, with 12 bases between them. The CDR3 region is CASSPQGGSYEQYF. In DNA form, the CDR3 reads TGTGCCAGCAGCCCCCAAGGGGGTTCCTACGAGCAGTACTTC.

The rearrangement joins TRBV6-1 to TRBJ2-7; TRBD2 matches 14 bases. Trimming took 2 bases from V and 7 from J; bases not matched to a gene: 10. Germline lookup yields CDR1 MNHNS and CDR2 SASEGT. This CDR3 is built from 17 residues. The CDR3 loop reads CASSELKGLAGVGEQYF. The DNA for the CDR3 is TGTGCCAGCAGTGAATTGAAGGGACTAGCGGGAGTGGGGGAGCAGTACTTC.

This clone was counted a few times. The chain carries TRBV27 and TRBJ1-2; 9 bases match TRBD1. The germline V gene encodes CDR1 MNHEY and CDR2 SMNVEV (reference sequence). The J segment lost 6 bases and the V segment lost 6 bases, leaving 11 bases of the junction unmatched. This CDR3 region has 15 residues. CDR3 in amino acids: CASRGKDRGLNGYTF. CDR3 bases: TGTGCCAGCAGAGGAAAGGACAGGGGTTTGAATGGCTACACCTTC.

This clone was observed once. This chain joins TRBV5-1 and TRBJ2-1, with D maybe TRBD2 (7 bases). Germline CDR1 is SGHRS and CDR2 is YFSETQ. The V gene lost 2 bases and the J gene lost 7 bases, with 22 bases spanning the gap. This CDR3 has 17 amino acids. Here the CDR3 DNA reads TGCGCCAGCAGCTTAAAGGCGCGGGGGCCCCTCGTAAATGAGCAGTTCTTC. Encoded protein: CASSLKARGPLVNEQFF.

The chain uses TRBV7-9 and TRBJ1-4, with a weak D call TRBD1 (5 bases). V was clipped by 1 base and J by 1 base, with 10 bases between them. Germline-derived CDR1 and CDR2 are SEHNR and FQNEAQ (reference sequence). This CDR3 is built from 16 residues. CDR3 residues: CASSLDPRETNEKLFF. The DNA of the CDR3 is TGTGCCAGCAGCTTAGACCCCAGGGAAACTAATGAAAAACTGTTTTTT.

The J gene is TRBJ1-2, the V gene TRBV6-5; perhaps TRBD1 as D (6 bases). The germline V and J ends were trimmed by 2 bases and 6 bases, with 13 bases remaining between them. The V gene's germline CDR1 is MNHEY and CDR2 SVGAGI. CDR3 size: 14 residues. CDR3: CASSYEGGLDGYTF. In nucleotides, the CDR3 is TGTGCCAGCAGTTACGAAGGGGGATTGGATGGCTACACCTTC.

The genes are TRBV11-2 and TRBJ1-1; tentatively, D is TRBD1 (6 bases). Germline V gene sequence: CDR1 SGHAT, CDR2 FQNNGV. V shed 3 bases and J shed 5 bases, with 10 bases lying between them. This CDR3 has 13 amino acids. The CDR3 sequence: CASSFDGQTEAFF. CDR3 in DNA: TGTGCCAGCAGCTTTGATGGACAGACTGAAGCTTTCTTT.